Listed here are 21 T cell receptor beta chains from one sample, sequenced in a study of T cell repertoires in cytomegalovirus infection. Each CDR3 protein is one row after TCRdb ran MiXCR on the reads. The data contain about 310,000 distinct CDR3 sequences, roughly a sixth of them singletons. Sequencing was carried out using PBMCs. These TCRs come from a human donor in good health (CMV status not recorded). Some clones in this sample may be carry-over from other donors' samples.

This clonotype occurred many times. The chain carries TRBV7-2 and TRBJ1-1, with D maybe TRBD1 (5 bases). CDR1 and CDR2 from the germline V gene are SGHTA and FQGNSA. The CDR3 has 12 residues. The V and J ends lost 4 bases and 8 bases respectively, with 11 bases between them. The CDR3 bases are TGTGCCAGCAGCTCGCAGGGAAACGAAGCTTTCTTT. This gives the protein CASSSQGNEAFF.

This clonotype has a count of ten or more. The CDR3 region has the DNA TGTGCCAGCTCAATTGGGACTGCGAACACTGAAGCTTTCTTT. It codes for CASSIGTANTEAFF. This chain joins TRBV7-9 and TRBJ1-1; a weak D match, TRBD1 (5 bases). CDR1 is SEHNR and CDR2 is FQNEAQ in the germline V gene (reference sequence). The CDR3 has 14 amino acids. V dropped 8 bases and J dropped 1 base, with 14 bases sitting between them.

V and J are TRBV4-2 and TRBJ1-3; D ambiguous. The CDR3 spans 16 residues. CDR1 is LGHNA and CDR2 is YNFKEQ in the germline V gene. Trimming shortened V by 1 base and J by 2 bases, and 12 bases separated the two germline ends. Here the CDR3 DNA reads TGTGCCAGCAGCCAAGGAGTGATTACCGCTGGAAACACCATATATTTT. This codes for CASSQGVITAGNTIYF.

The chain couples TRBV29-1 to TRBJ2-7, with 9 bases identical to TRBD1. V was clipped by 6 bases and J by 0 bases; unmatched bases: 3. Germline-derived CDR1 and CDR2 are SQVTM and ANQGSEA. The CDR3 contains 13 residues. DNA for the CDR3: TGCAGCGTGGGACAGGGAAGCTCCTACGAGCAGTACTTC. This sequence encodes CSVGQGSSYEQYF.

A few counts support this clonotype. The chain employs TRBV5-1 and TRBJ2-7; TRBD1 agrees at 9 bases. The length of the CDR3 is 17 residues. Unmatched junction bases numbered 14, after V lost 6 bases and J lost 1 base. Per the germline V gene, CDR1 is SGHRS and CDR2 is YFSETQ. The CDR3 DNA sequence: TGCGCCAGCAACTCCGGGACAGGGAGGGCTTCTTCCTACGAGCAGTACTTC. Translation gives CASNSGTGRASSYEQYF.

V is TRBV6-2 or TRBV6-3 and J is TRBJ2-3; 7 nucleotides align to TRBD2. With V trimmed by 6 bases and J by 0 bases, 9 bases remained unmatched. CDR3 length: 16 amino acids. The germline V gene encodes CDR1 MNHEY and CDR2 SVGEGT. CDR3 nucleotide sequence: TGTGCCAGCAGACCCTCTTCGGGGGGTAGCACAGATACGCAGTATTTT. This sequence encodes CASRPSSGGSTDTQYF.

At least ten counts were recorded for this clonotype. This chain connects TRBV28 to TRBJ2-7, with D perhaps matching TRBD1 (6 bases). V dropped 5 bases and J dropped 2 bases, with 13 bases sitting between them. This CDR3 has 14 residues. CDR1 MDHEN and CDR2 SYDVKM come from the germline V gene. The CDR3 spells CASSPWDTAYEQYF. In nucleotides, the CDR3 is TGTGCCAGCAGTCCGTGGGACACCGCCTACGAGCAGTACTTC. The full variable domain, rest sourced from reference TRBV28 and TRBJ2-7, is DVKVTQSSRYLVKRTGEKVFLECVQDMDHENMFWYRQDPGLGLRLIYFSYDVKMKEKGDIPEGYSVSREKKERFSLILESASTNQTSMYLCASSPWDTAYEQYFGPGTRLTVT.

This clonotype was counted many times. This chain uses TRBV7-9 with TRBJ1-2; unclear D gene. Germline-derived CDR1 and CDR2 are SEHNR and FQNEAQ (reference sequence). The V end lost 5 bases, the J end lost 6 bases, and 19 bases lay between the germline ends. CDR3 length: 15 residues. This chain's CDR3 is CASSPNLGQRDGYTF. In DNA form, the CDR3 reads TGTGCCAGCAGCCCAAACCTCGGTCAACGGGATGGCTACACCTTC. The complete variable domain, with remaining parts taken from reference TRBV7-9 and TRBJ1-2, reads DTGVSQNPRHKITKRGQNVTFRCDPISEHNRLYWYRQTLGQGPEFLTYFQNEAQLEKSRLLSDRFSAERPKGSFSTLEIQRTEQGDSAMYLCASSPNLGQRDGYTFGSGTRLTVV.

This clonotype was seen ten or more times. The V and J genes are TRBV6-2 or TRBV6-3 and TRBJ2-5, with D possibly matching TRBD2 (5 bases). The CDR3 extends over 13 amino acids. The germline V and J ends were trimmed by 8 bases and 2 bases, with 12 bases remaining between them. The germline CDR1 and CDR2 sequences are MNHEY and SVGEGT. The chain's CDR3 is CASADGGQETQYF. The CDR3 DNA reads TGTGCCAGCGCCGACGGAGGACAAGAGACCCAGTACTTC.

This clonotype was seen only a few times. Here the CDR3 reads CSAKRPATTNEKLFF. The DNA for the CDR3 is TGCAGTGCTAAGCGCCCAGCGACAACTAATGAAAAACTGTTTTTT. This rearrangement joins TRBV20-1 to TRBJ1-4, with D unclear. Trimming removed 4 bases from V and 0 bases from J, with 12 bases in between. This CDR3 has 15 amino acids. Germline assignment: CDR1 DFQATT and CDR2 SNEGSKA (reference sequence).

The chain carries TRBV6-1 and TRBJ1-5; TRBD1 matches 9 bases. Germline V gene lookup returns CDR1 MNHNS and CDR2 SASEGT. Trimming at V came to 2 bases and at J to 2 bases, leaving 1 base not matched to a gene. The CDR3 runs 15 residues. CDR3 region: CASSERTGGNQPQHF. DNA of the CDR3: TGTGCCAGCAGTGAAAGGACAGGGGGCAATCAGCCCCAGCATTTT.

In this sample, this clonotype turned up many times. V usage is TRBV27 and J usage is TRBJ2-2; TRBD1 aligns across 9 bases. CDR1 is MNHEY and CDR2 is SMNVEV in the germline V gene (reference sequence). V dropped 0 bases and J dropped 4; count of bases not matched to a gene: 6. This CDR3 is 17 amino acids long. CDR3 protein: CASSLSGNRGRTGELFF. In DNA, the CDR3 is TGTGCCAGCAGTTTATCTGGAAACAGGGGGCGCACCGGGGAGCTGTTTTTT.

In its sample, this clonotype was seen many times. The J gene is TRBJ1-1, the V gene TRBV7-3; D is unresolved. The germline gives CDR1 SGHTA, CDR2 FQGTGA. Trimming shortened V by 1 base and J by 1 base, and 4 bases separated the two germline ends. The CDR3 has 13 residues. DNA for the CDR3: TGTGCCAGCAGCTTAAAGAGGAACACTGAAGCTTTCTTT. Protein sequence: CASSLKRNTEAFF.

This sequence joins TRBV10-3 and TRBJ1-2, with 9 bases fitting TRBD1. CDR1 ENHRY and CDR2 SYGVKD come from the germline V gene. J gave up 0 bases and V 10 bases, and 6 bases lay outside the gene matches. CDR3 length: 14 amino acids. Written as DNA, the CDR3 is TGTGCCACGGCGCGACAGGGGGCTAACTATGGCTACACCTTC. The encoded protein is CATARQGANYGYTF.

Points on this clonotype: A read error may explain this, as a much larger clone is one base away. The chain links TRBV19 to TRBJ1-5, with D unclear. V dropped 4 bases and J dropped 7 bases, with 8 bases sitting between them. Germline V gene sequence: CDR1 LNHDA, CDR2 SQIVND (reference sequence). The CDR3 extends over 12 amino acids. CDR3 sequence: CASSRNSQPQHF. The CDR3 nucleotides read TGTGCCAGTAGTAGGAACTCCCAGCCCCAGCATTTT.

The chain couples TRBV12-3 or TRBV12-4 to TRBJ1-2, with 8 bases lining up with TRBD1. This CDR3 contains 16 residues. Trimming cost V 3 bases and J 4 bases; bases outside gene matches: 10. The CDR3 DNA reads TGTGCCAGCAGTTTCAGGGGGCGCGGAATGGTCTATGGCTACACCTTC. The encoded protein is CASSFRGRGMVYGYTF.

V is TRBV20-1 and J is TRBJ2-3, with D hard to call. The germline gives CDR1 DFQATT, CDR2 SNEGSKA (reference sequence). Trimming cost V 0 bases and J 3 bases, with 13 bases left between them. The CDR3 extends over 15 amino acids. For the CDR3, the DNA is TGCAGTGCTAGAGATCGGGCGGCAGGAACAGATACGCAGTATTTT. Amino acids: CSARDRAAGTDTQYF.

V is TRBV28 and J is TRBJ2-7; D might be TRBD1 (6 bases). Germline CDR1 is MDHEN and CDR2 is SYDVKM. CDR3 length equals 13 residues. Between the trimmed V and J ends, which lost 5 bases and 2 bases, there was a span of 10 bases. CDR3 sequence reads: CASSQGMAYEQYF. Here the CDR3 DNA reads TGTGCCAGCAGTCAGGGGATGGCCTACGAGCAGTACTTC. Full variable domain (remainder filled in from reference TRBV28 and TRBJ2-7): DVKVTQSSRYLVKRTGEKVFLECVQDMDHENMFWYRQDPGLGLRLIYFSYDVKMKEKGDIPEGYSVSREKKERFSLILESASTNQTSMYLCASSQGMAYEQYFGPGTRLTVT.

CDR3 nucleotides: TGTGCCAGCAGCCCCCGTGGGGGGGACACAGATACGCAGTATTTT. Translation: CASSPRGGDTDTQYF. This chain links TRBV7-9 with TRBJ2-3; 7 bases match TRBD2. CDR3 length equals 15 residues. The germline V gene has CDR1 SEHNR and CDR2 FQNEAQ (reference sequence). Germline trimming cut 5 bases from V and 2 bases from J; bases unmatched to any gene: 7.

The CDR3 DNA is TGTGCCAGCAGCTACGGGAGCCAGGGCCTCGGAAAACTGTTTTTT. Its protein is CASSYGSQGLGKLFF. The chain uses TRBV6-2 or TRBV6-3 and TRBJ1-4; a weak D match, TRBD1 (5 bases). V gave up 6 bases and J gave up 10 bases, with 21 bases separating them. The CDR3 has 15 residues. CDR1 is MNHEY and CDR2 is SVGEGT in the germline V gene.

The J gene is TRBJ1-1, the V gene TRBV20-1; possibly TRBD1 for D (5 bases). The V gene's germline CDR1 is DFQATT and CDR2 SNEGSKA (reference sequence). The germline V and J ends were trimmed by 7 bases and 3 bases, with 18 bases remaining between them. The CDR3 is 14 amino acids. The CDR3 spells CSVTGTNLYTEAFF. The CDR3 DNA follows: TGCAGTGTTACCGGGACCAATCTCTACACTGAAGCTTTCTTT.